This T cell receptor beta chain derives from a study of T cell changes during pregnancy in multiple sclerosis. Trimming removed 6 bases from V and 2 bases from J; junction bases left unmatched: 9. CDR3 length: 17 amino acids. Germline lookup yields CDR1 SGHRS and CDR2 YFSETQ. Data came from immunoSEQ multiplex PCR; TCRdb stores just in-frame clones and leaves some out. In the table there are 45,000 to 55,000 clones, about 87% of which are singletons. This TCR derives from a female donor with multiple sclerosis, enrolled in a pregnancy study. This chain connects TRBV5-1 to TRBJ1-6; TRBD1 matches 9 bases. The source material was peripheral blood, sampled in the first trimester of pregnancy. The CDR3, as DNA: TGCGCCAGCACGCCGGGACAGGGAGGCCCCTATAATTCACCCCTCCACTTT. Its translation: CASTPGQGGPYNSPLHF.